The entry below describes one T cell receptor (beta chain). Its antigen remains unidentified. Germline loops: CDR1 MNHNY, CDR2 SVGAGI (reference sequence). The length of the CDR3 is 14 residues. The V gene lost 2 bases and the J gene lost 4 bases, with 11 bases spanning the gap. Libraries were prepared by immunoSEQ multiplex PCR; TCRdb keeps only in-frame clonotypes and omits some of them. The repertoire has roughly 320,000 clones, around 86% of them found once; the top ten carry roughly 16%. This record belongs to a study of shared clonotypes between healthy human individuals. Across the study: Participating donors consisted of a couple of women and a few men aged 18 to 49. Study-wide points: About 5% of naive CD4 clonotypes were shared across a few donors.

The clonotype was recovered from a young man in good health. The chain combines TRBV6-6 with TRBJ1-2; D unresolved. Sequenced: memory CD8+ T cells sorted from blood. Subset here: CD45RO+ cells pooled with CCR7-negative TemRA cells. The CDR3 loop reads CASSYRTAGYGYTF. In DNA, the CDR3 is TGTGCCAGCAGTTACCGGACGGCCGGCTATGGCTACACCTTC.